These 8 T cell receptor beta chains came from one sample sequenced in a study of glioma-infiltrating T cells after dendritic cell vaccination (dated by TCRdb to 2016 to 2017). The method behind the library was the immunoSEQ multiplex PCR assay. Sourced from immuneACCESS, this table was stored by TCRdb with only in-frame sequences that have V and J called. A share of the clones is absent; for the studies checked, an unresolved V gene accounts for under half, and the remainder has no known explanation. This sample has 1,100 or so clones in its table, and 86% of those were observed once. 6.8% of the sample is held by the ten biggest clonotypes. The material sequenced was tumor tissue, taken before dendritic cell vaccination. The receptors come from a human donor with glioblastoma.

The chain links TRBV7-9 to TRBJ1-1, with D perhaps matching TRBD1 (5 bases). V shed 1 base and J shed 3 bases, with 12 bases lying between them. Germline assignment: CDR1 SEHNR and CDR2 FQNEAQ (reference sequence). The CDR3 runs 15 residues. CDR3 amino acids: CASSLGEAGDTEAFF. Written as DNA, the CDR3 is TGTGCCAGCAGCTTAGGGGAGGCGGGGGACACTGAAGCTTTCTTT.

The chain combines TRBV7-2 with TRBJ2-1; 9 nucleotides match TRBD1. This CDR3 has 14 residues. Germline-derived CDR1 and CDR2 are SGHTA and FQGNSA. The V and J ends lost 3 bases and 7 bases, in that order; junction bases with no gene match: 4. The CDR3 is CASSLDRGGNEQFF. The CDR3 coding sequence is TGTGCCAGCAGCTTGGACAGGGGTGGGAATGAGCAGTTCTTC.

The V gene is TRBV4-3, the J gene TRBJ1-1, with 10 bases matching TRBD1. This CDR3 contains 16 residues. Germline V gene data show CDR1 as LGHNA and CDR2 as YSLEER. The junction had 10 bases not matched to a gene; V was cut back by 4 bases and J by 5 bases. CDR3 protein: CASSPDRGHRETEAFF. DNA of the CDR3: TGCGCCAGCAGCCCAGACAGGGGGCATAGAGAAACTGAAGCTTTCTTT.

V usage is TRBV4-3 and J usage is TRBJ1-3, with D possibly TRBD1 on 6 matching bases. Trimming took off 4 bases at V and 0 bases at J, with 10 bases between the two ends. Germline V gives CDR1 LGHNA, CDR2 YSLEER. The CDR3 length is 15 residues. The CDR3 region has the DNA TGCGCCAGCAGCCCGGGACATTCCTCTGGAAACACCATATATTTT. Residues: CASSPGHSSGNTIYF.

J is TRBJ1-1 and V is TRBV21-1. TRBV21-1 is reported as a pseudogene. This CDR3 has 16 residues. CDR3 sequence: CASTRGGSSPNTEAFF. The CDR3, as DNA: TGTGCCAGCACCCGGGGGGGGTCCTCCCCCAACACTGAAGCTTTCTTT.

The chain employs TRBV7-8 and TRBJ1-3; 11 positions match TRBD1. This CDR3 contains 16 residues. CDR1 and CDR2 from the germline V gene are SGHVS and FQNEAQ. Unmatched junction bases numbered 7, after V lost 4 bases and J lost 5 bases. The CDR3 region is CASSSSGTGGRNTIYF. Here the CDR3 DNA reads TGTGCCAGCAGCTCGTCCGGGACAGGGGGAAGAAACACCATATATTTT.

This clone showed up just once. This sequence joins TRBV9 and TRBJ1-2, with D possibly being TRBD1 (5 bases). Germline V gives CDR1 SGDLS, CDR2 YYNGEE. V shed 3 bases and J shed 1 base, with 16 bases lying between them. The CDR3 is 16 residues long. In nucleotides, the CDR3 is TGTGCCAGCAGCGGCTACTGGGGCGAGATTAACTATGGCTACACCTTC. The encoded protein is CASSGYWGEINYGYTF.

The chain joins TRBV5-4 to TRBJ1-2; a weak D match, TRBD1 (5 bases). CDR1 and CDR2 (germline): SGHNT, YYREEE (reference sequence). Deletions cut 1 base from V and 0 bases from J, with 10 bases between. The CDR3 is made up of 15 amino acids. Here the CDR3 reads CASSLTWTPNYGYTF. The CDR3 coding sequence is TGTGCCAGCAGCTTGACCTGGACACCTAACTATGGCTACACCTTC.